Below, 24 T cell receptor beta chains from the same sample are listed, as sequenced in a study of T cells expressing NK-cell markers. From the 5' RACE reads, TCRdb lists one entry per CDR3 protein and no DNA. The table lists 500,000 to 600,000 distinct CDR3 sequences. The specimen sequenced was blood T cells: a sorted CD56 or NKG2C T cell subset, CD4+ or CD8+ T cells, or bulk PBMC T cells (not recorded which). These receptors came from a man younger than 35 in good health.

The chain couples TRBV12-3 or TRBV12-4 to TRBJ2-1; TCRdb's D call of TRBD2 is untestable without DNA. The CDR3 sequence is 17 residues long. The CDR3: CASRPSSLAGVNNEQFF.

This chain links TRBV5-1 with TRBJ2-1; TCRdb's assignment of TRBD2 cannot be checked, as there is no DNA. Germline CDR1 reads SGHRS; CDR2 reads YFSETQ. CDR3 length: 15 amino acids. CDR3 sequence reads: CASSPGASGYNEQFF.

The chain couples TRBV12-3 or TRBV12-4 to TRBJ2-3; TCRdb lists TRBD2, though no DNA is available to test this call. This CDR3 contains 14 residues. CDR3 loop: CATHTSGDADTQYF.

The rearrangement uses TRBV10-3 and TRBJ2-5; without DNA, the TCRdb call of TRBD1 cannot be checked. This CDR3 contains 13 residues. Germline V lookup: CDR1 ENHRY, CDR2 SYGVKD. The chain's CDR3 is CAITRGAGETQYF.

The chain employs TRBV20-1 and TRBJ2-7; TCRdb names TRBD1, which stays unverified in the absence of DNA. The CDR3 consists of 14 residues. Germline CDR1 reads DFQATT; CDR2 reads SNEGSKA (reference sequence). The CDR3 reads CSATGTGVNYEQYF.

The V gene is TRBV6-1, the J gene TRBJ2-1; TCRdb lists TRBD1, though no DNA is available to test this call. Germline-derived CDR1 and CDR2 are MNHNS and SASEGT. This CDR3 has 14 residues. Here the CDR3 reads CASKRGDLRDEQFF.

The chain recombines TRBV27 with TRBJ1-1. There are 18 residues in the CDR3. CDR1 is MNHEY and CDR2 is SMNVEV in the germline V gene (reference sequence). The CDR3 here is CASSPSDGTAEPNTEAFF.

The chain joins TRBV12-3 or TRBV12-4 to TRBJ2-7. CDR3 length equals 14 residues. This CDR3 reads CASSRGRRSYEQYF.

The J gene is TRBJ2-1, the V gene TRBV6-5; the TCRdb D gene call, TRBD1, has no DNA to confirm it. In germline, CDR1 is MNHEY, CDR2 SVGAGI. This CDR3 has 15 residues. CDR3: CASSYLDRGFNEQFF.

The chain carries TRBV12-3 or TRBV12-4 and TRBJ2-1; lacking DNA, the TRBD1 call made by TCRdb goes unchecked. CDR3 size: 11 residues. CDR3 protein: CASTTDREQFF.

This rearrangement joins TRBV11-2 to TRBJ1-4; TCRdb's D call of TRBD1 is untestable without DNA. Germline loops: CDR1 SGHAT, CDR2 FQNNGV. This CDR3 comprises 14 residues. CDR3 sequence reads: CASSQGQGREKLFF.

This rearrangement joins TRBV15 to TRBJ1-2. CDR3 length: 14 amino acids. The V gene's germline CDR1 is LNHNV and CDR2 YYDKDF (reference sequence). The CDR3 reads CATSRGSDGYGYTF.

The rearrangement joins TRBV5-1 to TRBJ2-4; TCRdb calls TRBD1, which cannot be checked without DNA. The CDR3 loop spans 16 amino acids. From germline, CDR1 is SGHRS and CDR2 YFSETQ. The CDR3 loop is CASSSTRERAKNIQYF.

The CDR3 spells CATGGSSSTDTQYF. The chain carries TRBV15 and TRBJ2-3. The V gene's germline CDR1 is LNHNV and CDR2 YYDKDF (reference sequence). The CDR3 runs 14 residues.

V and J are TRBV6-4 and TRBJ2-1; no DNA is available, so the TRBD1 call from TCRdb remains unchecked. CDR3 length: 13 amino acids. Germline lookup yields CDR1 MRHNA and CDR2 SNTAGT. CDR3 amino acids: CASSVDRAYEQFF.

V is TRBV16 and J is TRBJ2-3. CDR1 and CDR2 (germline): KGHSY, FQNENV. This CDR3 region has 14 residues. The CDR3 sequence is CASSQLELSDTQYF.

The genes are TRBV5-1 and TRBJ2-7; TCRdb designates TRBD2, a call that cannot be tested without DNA. CDR1 is SGHRS, CDR2 YFSETQ, per germline. The CDR3 extends over 15 amino acids. CDR3 amino acids: CASSYREGLSYEQYF. Full variable domain (rest looked up from reference TRBV5-1 and TRBJ2-7): KAGVTQTPRYLIKTRGQQVTLSCSPISGHRSVSWYQQTPGQGLQFLFEYFSETQRNKGNFPGRFSGRQFSNSRSEMNVSTLELGDSALYLCASSYREGLSYEQYFGPGTRLTVT.

This sequence joins TRBV20-1 and TRBJ1-1. Germline values: CDR1 DFQATT, CDR2 SNEGSKA (reference sequence). This CDR3 is 12 amino acids long. CDR3 sequence reads: CSATRIFAEAFF.

The V call is TRBV7-8, the J call TRBJ1-4. Germline CDR1 reads SGHVS; CDR2 reads FQNEAQ. This CDR3 region has 15 residues. CDR3: CASSPHFATNEKLFF.

The J gene is TRBJ2-1, the V gene TRBV6-2 or TRBV6-3; with no DNA, the TCRdb D assignment of TRBD2 cannot be verified. The CDR3 extends over 15 amino acids. Per germline, CDR1 MNHEY and CDR2 SVGEGT. CDR3 sequence: CASSYSAGGKDEQFF.

The gene calls are TRBV20-1 and TRBJ2-7. Looked up from germline, CDR1 is DFQATT and CDR2 is SNEGSKA (reference sequence). The CDR3 has 12 residues. CDR3: CSPLVGSYEQYF.

The chain couples TRBV9 to TRBJ2-5; the D call of TRBD2 rests on TCRdb alone, since no DNA is present to check it. The CDR3 spans 15 residues. CDR1 SGDLS and CDR2 YYNGEE come from the germline V gene. CDR3 protein: CASSTRGGTQETQYF.

V usage is TRBV12-3 or TRBV12-4 and J usage is TRBJ2-3; TCRdb picks TRBD2, but there is no DNA to check that call. The CDR3 consists of 18 residues. The chain's CDR3 is CASSLGASLHLRVDTQYF.

The chain has TRBV5-1 and TRBJ2-5. This CDR3 region has 15 residues. Germline loops: CDR1 SGHRS, CDR2 YFSETQ. This chain's CDR3 is CASSWGKVGQETQYF. Together with reference TRBV5-1 and TRBJ2-5, the CDR3 gives the full variable domain: KAGVTQTPRYLIKTRGQQVTLSCSPISGHRSVSWYQQTPGQGLQFLFEYFSETQRNKGNFPGRFSGRQFSNSRSEMNVSTLELGDSALYLCASSWGKVGQETQYFGPGTRLLVL.